This T cell receptor beta chain comes out of a study of blood T cells in healthy people across ages. A J-beta primer mix and a sample-barcoded 5' primer were used in a second PCR of about 7 to 12 cycles. TCRdb reprocessed the 5' RACE reads via MiXCR and lists one record per CDR3 protein. The sample records 1.6 million or so distinct CDR3 sequences, 30% to 40% being singletons. Germline V lookup: CDR1 SQVTM, CDR2 ANQGSEA. The length of the CDR3 is 13 residues. The germline V and J ends were trimmed by 3 bases and 2 bases, with 10 bases remaining between them. In regard to this clonotype: No antigen is known for it.

Study results and caveats: Estimated diversity that came from one million T cells was considered an underestimate.

The clonotype was recovered from a woman in her twenties or thirties in good health. Sequencing was performed on blood. V and J are TRBV29-1 and TRBJ1-1; D possibly corresponds to TRBD1 (5 bases). In DNA, the CDR3 is TGCAGCGTTGAGGTCCAGGGAAACACTGAAGCTTTCTTT. Its translation: CSVEVQGNTEAFF.